The 10 T cell receptor beta chains given below trace back to one sample, sequenced in a study of technical replicates of blood from a handful of donors. The method was immunoSEQ multiplex PCR; TCRdb's version includes in-frame clones alone and lacks a portion of them. The table has approximately 59,000 clones, about 96% seen once. Sequenced sample: PBMCs. Every receptor here comes from a human donor in good health. Some clones in this sample may be carry-over from other donors' samples.

The V and J genes are TRBV4-1 and TRBJ1-2, with 7 bases identical to TRBD1. This CDR3 region has 14 residues. Germline V gene data show CDR1 as MGHRA and CDR2 as YSYEKL. Germline trimming cut 1 base from V and 8 bases from J; bases unmatched to any gene: 7. CDR3 amino acids: CASSQVGQRGGYTF. In DNA form, the CDR3 reads TGCGCCAGCAGCCAAGTGGGACAGCGCGGCGGCTACACCTTC.

V and J are TRBV4-1 and TRBJ2-1; 7 bases align to TRBD1. From germline, CDR1 is MGHRA and CDR2 YSYEKL. With V trimmed by 1 base and J by 8 bases, 5 bases remained unmatched. The CDR3 runs to 14 residues. The CDR3 sequence is CASSQVGGRDEQFF. Written as DNA, the CDR3 is TGCGCCAGCAGCCAAGTAGGGGGCCGAGATGAGCAGTTCTTC.

This chain connects TRBV4-3 to TRBJ2-6; 10 positions agree with TRBD1. Germline V lookup: CDR1 LGHNA, CDR2 YSLEER. The CDR3 is 18 residues long. With V trimmed by 3 bases and J by 1 base, 6 bases remained unmatched. In nucleotides, the CDR3 is TGCGCCAGCAGCCATCCCCGGGACAGGGGATCTGGGGCCAACGTCCTGACTTTC. Its protein product is CASSHPRDRGSGANVLTF.

The rearrangement links TRBV27 to TRBJ1-5, with 8 bases that match TRBD1. Germline assignment: CDR1 MNHEY and CDR2 SMNVEV (reference sequence). The CDR3 runs 13 residues. The V segment lost 8 bases and the J segment 2 bases; nucleotides outside the gene matches: 2. The CDR3 reads CASGGQGNQPQHF. Written as DNA, the CDR3 is TGTGCCAGCGGGGGACAGGGCAATCAGCCCCAGCATTTT.

V and J are TRBV5-4 and TRBJ1-2; maybe TRBD1 (5 bases). From germline, CDR1 is SGHNT and CDR2 YYREEE (reference sequence). The CDR3 contains 15 residues. V dropped 0 bases and J dropped 7 bases, with 16 bases sitting between them. CDR3 loop: CASSLDRTFLVGYTF. The CDR3 region has the DNA TGTGCCAGCAGCTTGGACAGGACCTTTCTAGTTGGCTACACCTTC.

The chain recombines TRBV19 with TRBJ1-2, with TRBD1 matching over 10 bases. CDR1 LNHDA and CDR2 SQIVND come from the germline V gene (reference sequence). This CDR3 has 15 amino acids. V lost 2 bases, J lost 4 bases, and 4 bases stayed unmatched. CDR3 sequence reads: CASSISGTGVYGYTF. The CDR3 DNA sequence: TGTGCCAGTAGTATATCCGGGACAGGGGTCTATGGCTACACCTTC.

The chain couples TRBV5-1 to TRBJ2-5; 7 bases are shared with TRBD2. The CDR3 runs to 14 residues. J was trimmed by 5 bases and V by 9 bases; bases with no gene match: 13. CDR1 and CDR2 from the germline V gene are SGHRS and YFSETQ. CDR3: CATGGGRSGETQYF. The CDR3 bases are TGCGCCACGGGCGGCGGGAGAAGCGGGGAGACCCAGTACTTC. The full variable domain, rest sourced from reference TRBV5-1 and TRBJ2-5, is KAGVTQTPRYLIKTRGQQVTLSCSPISGHRSVSWYQQTPGQGLQFLFEYFSETQRNKGNFPGRFSGRQFSNSRSEMNVSTLELGDSALYLCATGGGRSGETQYFGPGTRLLVL.

This clone was seen a few times. The V gene is TRBV25-1, the J gene TRBJ2-7, with no clear D. The CDR3 is made up of 12 amino acids. Looked up from germline, CDR1 is MGHDK and CDR2 is SYGVNS. V gave up 1 base and J gave up 7 bases, with 8 bases separating them. The CDR3 coding sequence is TGTGCCAGCAGTGAATGGGCAGGAGAGCAGTACTTC. Amino acid sequence: CASSEWAGEQYF.

In DNA form, the CDR3 reads TGCAGTGCGGACAGAGAAGAGACCCAGTACTTC. This translates into CSADREETQYF. The chain couples TRBV20-1 to TRBJ2-5; D possibly corresponds to TRBD1 (6 bases). The length of the CDR3 is 11 residues. Germline V gene data show CDR1 as DFQATT and CDR2 as SNEGSKA (reference sequence). V was trimmed by 6 bases and J by 3 bases, leaving 8 bases between them.

The chain is built from TRBV21-1 and TRBJ2-1; the table's TRBD2 call for D was not verified on the DNA. TRBV21-1 represents a pseudogene. This CDR3 comprises 17 residues. The CDR3 DNA follows: TGTGCCAGACGAAGAAAAAAAACTAGCGGACACTACAATGAGCAGTTCTTC. Translated: CARRRKKTSGHYNEQFF.